The next 19 T cell receptor beta chains were all read from a single sample in a study of cytomegalovirus exposure and HLA in healthy donors. PCR amplification relied on 60 Vbeta primers (plus 13 Jbeta primers). Profiled with immunoSEQ multiplex PCR; TCRdb holds only in-frame clones, not every one. This table has tens of thousands of clones, about 66% appearing once. Sample: PBMCs. Receptor source: a woman in her 50s in good health and CMV-seropositive.

This chain uses TRBV5-1 with TRBJ1-2; no firm D call. The CDR3 is made up of 13 amino acids. Germline assignment: CDR1 SGHRS and CDR2 YFSETQ. The V gene lost 7 bases and the J gene lost 6 bases, with 16 bases spanning the gap. The chain's CDR3 is CASDGGSGDGYTF. The CDR3 DNA follows: TGCGCCAGCGACGGAGGGTCCGGGGATGGCTACACCTTC. The whole variable domain, filled in from reference TRBV5-1 and TRBJ1-2, reads KAGVTQTPRYLIKTRGQQVTLSCSPISGHRSVSWYQQTPGQGLQFLFEYFSETQRNKGNFPGRFSGRQFSNSRSEMNVSTLELGDSALYLCASDGGSGDGYTFGSGTRLTVV.

The gene calls are TRBV7-9 and TRBJ2-1, with D possibly being TRBD2 (5 bases). V was trimmed by 5 bases and J by 3 bases, leaving 20 bases between them. CDR1 SEHNR and CDR2 FQNEAQ come from the germline V gene (reference sequence). The CDR3 sequence is 17 residues long. The CDR3 loop is CASSPPIQERGYNEQFF. As DNA, the CDR3 is TGTGCCAGCAGCCCCCCGATTCAGGAACGGGGCTACAATGAGCAGTTCTTC.

The V call is TRBV30, the J call TRBJ2-5; weak D call: TRBD2 (6 bases). TRBJ2-7 matches the DNA end more closely, so the J call is doubtful. The CDR3 is 14 amino acids. The germline V gene encodes CDR1 GTSNPN and CDR2 SVGIG (reference sequence). The CDR3 reads CAWSARWRVHEQYF. The CDR3 coding sequence is TGTGCCTGGAGTGCCCGGTGGAGGGTACACGAGCAGTACTTC.

The rearrangement joins TRBV6-1 to TRBJ2-1; no clear D. The length of the CDR3 is 15 residues. Germline CDR1 and CDR2: MNHNS and SASEGT. Trimming left V 3 bases short and J 2 bases short, with 11 bases between. CDR3 in DNA: TGTGCCAGCAGTGAGGATGTTAGCCCCTACAATGAGCAGTTCTTC. Translation: CASSEDVSPYNEQFF.

This clone occurred a few times. The gene calls are TRBV5-1 and TRBJ2-2, with TRBD2 matching over 8 bases. The V gene's germline CDR1 is SGHRS and CDR2 YFSETQ. The CDR3 length is 17 residues. The J segment lost 5 bases and the V segment lost 6 bases, leaving 15 bases of the junction unmatched. CDR3 protein: CASTALGGGGLTGELFF. CDR3 sequence (DNA): TGCGCCAGCACCGCGCTTGGTGGCGGGGGGCTTACCGGGGAGCTGTTTTTT.

This clone was found once. V is TRBV30 and J is TRBJ1-6; D might be TRBD1 (6 bases). CDR3 length: 14 residues. V was pared by 4 bases and J by 10 bases, with 17 bases between. From germline, CDR1 is GTSNPN and CDR2 SVGIG (reference sequence). The CDR3 protein is CAWNIGGIGSPLHF. DNA for the CDR3: TGTGCCTGGAATATAGGGGGAATAGGCTCACCCCTCCACTTT.

This clone appeared many times. V and J are TRBV11-2 and TRBJ2-3; TRBD2 aligns across 9 bases. With V trimmed by 0 bases and J by 3 bases, 4 bases remained unmatched. The germline gives CDR1 SGHAT, CDR2 FQNNGV. This CDR3 has 16 amino acids. CDR3 nucleotide sequence: TGTGCCAGCAGCTTAGAAGCTAGCGGGGAGACAGATACGCAGTATTTT. Translated: CASSLEASGETDTQYF.

The V and J genes are TRBV28 and TRBJ2-7, with a weak D call TRBD2 (6 bases). The length of the CDR3 is 13 residues. V was pared by 6 bases and J by 4 bases, with 13 bases between. Germline assignment: CDR1 MDHEN and CDR2 SYDVKM. The CDR3 region is CASRAGTSYEQYF. CDR3 nucleotide sequence: TGTGCCAGCAGGGCCGGGACTTCTTACGAGCAGTACTTC.

This clone was picked up a small number of times. The chain recombines TRBV5-1 with TRBJ2-3; D possibly corresponds to TRBD1 (6 bases). This CDR3 spans 13 amino acids. V shed 0 bases and J shed 8 bases, with 10 bases lying between them. CDR1 and CDR2 (germline): SGHRS, YFSETQ. The CDR3 DNA reads TGCGCCAGCAGCTTGGCCTTAGGGGGTACGCAGTATTTT. Amino acid sequence: CASSLALGGTQYF.

A single count supports this clone. Other DNA sequences within the sample encode an identical CDR3. The rearrangement uses TRBV28 and TRBJ2-6, with D possibly being TRBD1 (5 bases). Germline CDR1 is MDHEN and CDR2 is SYDVKM. V lost 6 bases and J 1 base, leaving 10 bases between the germline ends. The CDR3 totals 15 residues. This CDR3 reads CASSPDSSGANVLTF. The CDR3 nucleotides read TGTGCCAGCAGCCCCGACAGTTCTGGGGCCAACGTCCTGACTTTC.

The chain recombines TRBV19 with TRBJ1-1; 9 bases are a match to TRBD1. The CDR3 totals 14 residues. J gave up 4 bases and V 9 bases, and 9 bases lay outside the gene matches. CDR1 is LNHDA and CDR2 is SQIVND in the germline V gene (reference sequence). CDR3 DNA sequence: TGTGCCAGCTGGGACAGGGTATTTCGCACTGAAGCTTTCTTT. This translates into CASWDRVFRTEAFF.

The V and J genes are TRBV7-8 and TRBJ1-6, with TRBD1 matching over 7 bases. The CDR3 has 14 residues. CDR1 and CDR2 from the germline V gene are SGHVS and FQNEAQ. V lost 6 bases, J lost 7 bases, and 6 bases stayed unmatched. CDR3 DNA: TGTGCCAGCAGGATAGGGACAGACAATTCACCCCTCCACTTT. Amino acids: CASRIGTDNSPLHF.

This clone was seen a handful of times. The chain employs TRBV27 and TRBJ1-5; D is unresolved. Trimming stripped 5 bases from V and 0 bases from J, with 20 bases between. The CDR3 spans 18 residues. Per the germline V gene, CDR1 is MNHEY and CDR2 is SMNVEV (reference sequence). The CDR3 is CASSINRGTPDSNQPQHF. CDR3 sequence (DNA): TGTGCCAGCAGTATAAACCGGGGTACCCCCGATAGCAATCAGCCCCAGCATTTT.

The chain links TRBV11-2 to TRBJ1-3, with 9 bases fitting TRBD1. The V segment lost 6 bases and the J segment 2 bases; nucleotides outside the gene matches: 5. The CDR3 consists of 15 residues. Per the germline V gene, CDR1 is SGHAT and CDR2 is FQNNGV. In nucleotides, the CDR3 is TGTGCCAGCAGTGAAAGACAGGGGGCTGGAAACACCATATATTTT. It is translated as CASSERQGAGNTIYF.

The CDR3: CASSTTGEIEAFF. DNA for the CDR3: TGTGCCAGCAGCACTACAGGGGAAATTGAAGCTTTCTTT. V is TRBV9 and J is TRBJ1-1; 7 bases agree with TRBD1. The V segment lost 4 bases and the J segment 7 bases; nucleotides outside the gene matches: 7. Germline V gene data show CDR1 as SGDLS and CDR2 as YYNGEE. The CDR3 spans 13 residues.

The rearrangement uses TRBV29-1 and TRBJ2-2; no clear D gene. Between the trimmed V and J ends, which lost 5 bases and 0 bases, there was a span of 10 bases. CDR1 and CDR2 (germline): SQVTM, ANQGSEA. The CDR3 runs 14 residues. CDR3 nucleotides: TGCAGCGTTAGAGTGGGCCCGAACACCGGGGAGCTGTTTTTT. Encoded protein: CSVRVGPNTGELFF.

The V gene is TRBV6-6, the J gene TRBJ2-1; D unclear. Germline CDR1 and CDR2: MNHNY and SVGAGI (reference sequence). The CDR3 is 11 residues long. Trimming cost V 5 bases and J 7 bases, with 6 bases left between them. The CDR3: CASSVRNEQFF. CDR3 nucleotides: TGTGCCAGCAGTGTGAGAAATGAGCAGTTCTTC.

This clone has more than one count but fewer than ten. V gene TRBV5-1 combines with J gene TRBJ2-3, with a possible D match to TRBD2 (6 bases). This CDR3 is built from 14 residues. V gave up 1 base and J gave up 4 bases, with 10 bases separating them. Germline V gene data show CDR1 as SGHRS and CDR2 as YFSETQ. CDR3 nucleotides: TGCGCCAGCAGCTTGATTAGCGGCGCAGATACGCAGTATTTT. Translated, it gives CASSLISGADTQYF.

The chain couples TRBV4-3 to TRBJ2-1; D may be TRBD1 (5 bases). The CDR3 contains 15 residues. V lost 0 bases, J lost 3 bases, and 9 bases lay in between. Germline V gene sequence: CDR1 LGHNA, CDR2 YSLEER. In nucleotides, the CDR3 is TGCGCCAGCAGCCAAGACTGGGGCCACTACAATGAGCAGTTCTTC. Protein: CASSQDWGHYNEQFF.